This entry features one TCR beta chain sequence. The data stem from a study of blood T cell repertoires in COVID-19. Study details: Sites across the United States, Italy and Spain contributed samples from acute and convalescent COVID-19. Sources were T cells, B-cell-depleted T cells, or PBMCs; the material itself was cDNA or gDNA.

The CDR3 is 14 amino acids. The V and J ends lost 2 bases and 13 bases, in that order; junction bases with no gene match: 5. From germline, CDR1 is MDHEN and CDR2 SYDVKM. Authors' methods: Amplification of reference gene primers provided the estimated nucleated cell counts. Measured with immunoSEQ multiplex PCR; TCRdb has only the in-frame clones, and not every one. V and J calls and clone size come straight from that table; D and trimming were deduced from the DNA. The repertoire consists of about 170,000 clones, with 85% to 90% occurring once and the leading ten covering about 7%. The sequence came from a man over 45 with active or convalescent COVID-19. Sequencing was carried out using peripheral blood. This chain links TRBV28 with TRBJ1-6; TRBD1 agrees at 10 bases. CDR3 nucleotides: TGTGCCAGCAGTTTACCTTCGACAGGGGGCCCCCTCCACTTT. Translated: CASSLPSTGGPLHF.